This note documents a single TCR beta chain sequence. The sample belongs to a study of shared clonotypes between healthy human individuals. The CDR3 consists of 14 residues. The germline V gene encodes CDR1 MGHRA and CDR2 YSYEKL. The V and J ends lost 0 bases and 7 bases respectively, with 9 bases between them. The naive CD8 population came from CD45RO-negative cells selected for CCR7, without terminally differentiated effector memory CD45RA+ cells. Clones were sequenced by immunoSEQ multiplex PCR, and TCRdb holds only the in-frame ones, with some missing. The data show about 2,200,000 clones, with 93% seen just once and over 1.5% held by the top ten.

The chain joins TRBV4-1 to TRBJ1-4; D is undetermined. The source is a young man in good health. Some clones in this sample may be carry-over from other donors' samples. The sequenced sample was naive CD8+ T cells from PBMCs. The CDR3 spells CASSQDASSEKLFF. The CDR3 bases are TGCGCCAGCAGCCAAGATGCCAGTAGTGAAAAACTGTTTTTT.